Each of the 25 T cell receptor beta chains below was sequenced from the same sample in a study of T cells in Graves' hyperthyroidism and ophthalmopathy. The CDR3 regions of TCR beta were amplified from RNA transcripts. The study used the HTBI primer set for a first-round RT-PCR of the TCR CDR3. TCRdb re-analysed the multiplex PCR reads in MiXCR, keeping a single row per CDR3 protein. Found here are 300,000 to 500,000 distinct CDR3 sequences, about 15% of them singletons; the top ten hold 30% to 35%. Material: blood. The receptors come from a woman aged 25 to 39 with Graves' hyperthyroidism.

This clonotype was observed many times. The chain has TRBV3-1 and TRBJ2-7; D not resolved. The germline gives CDR1 LGHDT, CDR2 YNNKEL (reference sequence). Trimming took 2 bases from V and 4 from J, leaving 9 bases between them. The CDR3 spans 13 residues. CDR3 amino acids: CASSQLRQYEQYF. CDR3 nucleotides: TGTGCCAGCAGCCAACTACGACAATACGAGCAGTACTTC.

This clonotype was counted ten times or more. The gene calls are TRBV28 and TRBJ2-1; the match to TRBD1 covers 10 bases. Germline V CDR1 and CDR2: MDHEN, SYDVKM. Unmatched junction bases numbered 2, after V lost 4 bases and J lost 2 bases. The CDR3 loop spans 15 amino acids. The CDR3 bases are TGTGCCAGCAGTTCGACAGGGGGCCCCTACAATGAGCAGTTCTTC. It translates to CASSSTGGPYNEQFF.

In DNA, the CDR3 is TGCAGCGTGCAATCAAGGGGGGTCCTCGAGACCCAGTACTTC. Translating gives CSVQSRGVLETQYF. The rearrangement joins TRBV29-1 to TRBJ2-5; D tentatively reads TRBD1 or TRBD2 (6 bases each). CDR1 is SQVTM and CDR2 is ANQGSEA in the germline V gene. V dropped 6 bases and J dropped 5 bases, with 19 bases sitting between them. The CDR3 runs 14 residues.

This clonotype was observed many times. The CDR3, as DNA: TGTGCCACCAGTGATTCCCGGACAAGTGGCTACACCTTC. Residues: CATSDSRTSGYTF. The gene calls are TRBV24-1 and TRBJ1-2; a possible D gene is TRBD1 (5 bases). Germline CDR1 reads KGHDR; CDR2 reads SFDVKD. The CDR3 runs to 13 residues. Deletions cut 2 bases from V and 7 bases from J, with 10 bases between.

In this sample, this clonotype turned up a few times. This sequence joins TRBV27 and TRBJ1-5; D is possibly TRBD1 (6 bases). The CDR3 loop spans 13 amino acids. Trimming took 4 bases from V and 11 from J, leaving 15 bases between them. Germline V CDR1 and CDR2: MNHEY, SMNVEV (reference sequence). The chain's CDR3 is CASSSGVLTTQHF. The DNA for the CDR3 is TGTGCCAGCAGTTCAGGGGTACTGACGACCCAGCATTTT.

This clonotype was recorded many times. The gene calls are TRBV14 and TRBJ2-7, with 8 bases matching TRBD2. This CDR3 spans 15 amino acids. The germline V gene has CDR1 SGHDN and CDR2 FVKESK. With V trimmed by 4 bases and J by 2 bases, 7 bases remained unmatched. The CDR3 loop is CASSPDSGLAYEQYF. The CDR3 DNA reads as TGTGCCAGCAGCCCCGACTCGGGACTAGCCTACGAGCAGTACTTC.

This clonotype was counted only a few times. The chain combines TRBV4-2 with TRBJ2-7; D remains unclear. Trimming removed 4 bases at V and 1 base at J, with 11 bases between. The CDR3 length is 14 residues. Germline V gene sequence: CDR1 LGHNA, CDR2 YNFKEQ. Here the CDR3 reads CASSRDYLSYEQYF. The CDR3 DNA sequence: TGTGCCAGCAGCCGAGATTACCTGTCCTACGAGCAGTACTTC.

This clonotype was picked up a small number of times. The chain joins TRBV5-1 to TRBJ2-3, with TRBD2 matching over 13 bases. The CDR3 is made up of 20 amino acids. V lost 0 bases to trimming and J lost 8 bases; unmatched junction nucleotides: 18. Per the germline V gene, CDR1 is SGHRS and CDR2 is YFSETQ. CDR3 sequence reads: CASSLGDRHWTSGSEGTQYF. The CDR3 DNA is TGCGCCAGCAGCTTGGGAGACAGACATTGGACTAGCGGGAGTGAGGGTACGCAGTATTTT.

The CDR3 spells CASSGQGSDEQYF. In nucleotides, the CDR3 is TGTGCCAGCTCGGGGCAGGGGAGCGACGAGCAGTACTTC. The chain links TRBV9 to TRBJ2-7; D might be TRBD1 (6 bases). This CDR3 spans 13 amino acids. CDR1 and CDR2 (germline): SGDLS, YYNGEE. V was shortened by 7 bases and J by 5 bases, with 16 bases between the two germline ends.

The chain is built from TRBV7-3 and TRBJ2-2, with 9 bases lining up with TRBD2. The CDR3 is 17 amino acids. The J segment lost 0 bases and the V segment lost 2 bases, leaving 4 bases of the junction unmatched. CDR1 is SGHTA, CDR2 FQGTGA, per germline. The DNA for the CDR3 is TGTGCCAGCAGCTTAGCACAGCGGGAGGCGAACACCGGGGAGCTGTTTTTT. Its protein product is CASSLAQREANTGELFF.

In this sample, this clonotype turned up a few times. J is TRBJ2-1 and V is TRBV28; tentatively, D is TRBD2 (6 bases). Trimming pared 4 bases from V and 10 bases from J, leaving 11 bases between. This CDR3 has 12 residues. The germline gives CDR1 MDHEN, CDR2 SYDVKM. CDR3 nucleotides: TGTGCCAGCAGTTCATATACTAGCGAGCAGTTCTTC. Translation: CASSSYTSEQFF.

The rearrangement joins TRBV5-1 to TRBJ2-7; 8 nucleotides line up with TRBD2. Trimming took 0 bases from V and 3 from J; bases not matched to a gene: 8. Germline values: CDR1 SGHRS, CDR2 YFSETQ. CDR3 length equals 16 residues. Here the CDR3 DNA reads TGCGCCAGCAGCTTGGTTACTAGCGGTAGCGGCTACGAGCAGTACTTC. Translated, it gives CASSLVTSGSGYEQYF.

This clonotype came up many times. This chain uses TRBV6-2 or TRBV6-3 with TRBJ2-1; D unclear. With 2 bases removed from V and 7 bases from J, the gap between germline ends came to 6 bases. The V gene's germline CDR1 is MNHEY and CDR2 SVGEGT. The CDR3 sequence is 12 residues long. CDR3 amino acids: CASSYARNEQFF. CDR3 DNA: TGTGCCAGCAGTTACGCTCGGAATGAGCAGTTCTTC.

In this sample, this clonotype turned up many times. The genes are TRBV2 and TRBJ1-5; D might be TRBD1 (6 bases). CDR3 size: 15 residues. Germline-derived CDR1 and CDR2 are SNHLY and FYNNEI. The ends were cut back, 7 bases at V and 0 bases at J, with 13 bases in the middle. In nucleotides, the CDR3 is TGTGCCAGCACGGCCGGGACACTTAGCAATCAGCCCCAGCATTTT. It translates to CASTAGTLSNQPQHF.

This clonotype was detected ten times or more. The V gene is TRBV18, the J gene TRBJ2-1, with a weak D call TRBD1 (5 bases). Germline V gene data show CDR1 as KGHSH and CDR2 as LQKENI. V shed 4 bases and J shed 0 bases, with 13 bases lying between them. CDR3 length: 16 residues. The CDR3 DNA is TGTGCCAGCTCACGACAGCAGAAGAGCTCCTACAATGAGCAGTTCTTC. Translated, it gives CASSRQQKSSYNEQFF.

This clonotype turned up a few times. The chain employs TRBV6-1 and TRBJ1-3, with unresolved D. The CDR3 totals 15 residues. CDR1 and CDR2 (germline): MNHNS, SASEGT. Trimming pared 3 bases from V and 0 bases from J, leaving 9 bases between. This CDR3 is CASSDEASSGNTIYF. In DNA form, the CDR3 reads TGTGCCAGCAGTGATGAGGCGAGCTCTGGAAACACCATATATTTT.

The CDR3: CASSYMEGARGYTF. CDR3 DNA sequence: TGTGCCAGCAGTTACATGGAGGGGGCGCGCGGCTACACCTTC. V and J are TRBV6-9 and TRBJ1-2; TRBD1 agrees at 7 bases. This CDR3 region has 14 residues. Germline CDR1 is MNHGY and CDR2 is SVAAGI. Unmatched junction bases numbered 9, after V lost 3 bases and J lost 8 bases.

V is TRBV24-1 and J is TRBJ1-1, with unresolved D. The V gene's germline CDR1 is KGHDR and CDR2 SFDVKD. The CDR3 extends over 11 amino acids. Deletions cut 2 bases from V and 3 bases from J, with 0 bases between. The CDR3 nucleotides read TGTGCCACCAGTGATTACACTGAAGCTTTCTTT. This gives the protein CATSDYTEAFF.

In its sample, this clonotype was seen many times. The chain joins TRBV20-1 to TRBJ2-7; TRBD2 aligns across 10 bases. Germline lookup yields CDR1 DFQATT and CDR2 SNEGSKA (reference sequence). This CDR3 contains 14 residues. Trimming removed 2 bases from V and 4 bases from J; junction bases left unmatched: 5. The CDR3 region is CSARYWTSGYEQYF. The CDR3, as DNA: TGCAGTGCTAGATACTGGACTAGCGGTTACGAGCAGTACTTC.

This clonotype was counted ten times or more. This CDR3 is CASSYSQVTDTQYF. For the CDR3, the DNA is TGTGCCAGCAGTTATAGTCAGGTCACAGATACGCAGTATTTT. J is TRBJ2-3 and V is TRBV6-1, with D uncertain. The germline V gene encodes CDR1 MNHNS and CDR2 SASEGT. The V gene lost 5 bases and the J gene lost 2 bases, with 11 bases spanning the gap. The CDR3 is made up of 14 amino acids.

There are many counts of this clonotype. The chain has TRBV19 and TRBJ2-7, with a possible D match to TRBD2 (6 bases). This CDR3 spans 15 amino acids. Germline CDR1 and CDR2: LNHDA and SQIVND (reference sequence). V was clipped by 5 bases and J by 4 bases, with 18 bases between them. This chain's CDR3 is CASSDGPGTRYEQYF. For the CDR3, the DNA is TGTGCCAGTAGTGATGGACCGGGGACTCGGTACGAGCAGTACTTC.

The V gene is TRBV10-3, the J gene TRBJ1-2; D uncertain. CDR1 and CDR2 from the germline V gene are ENHRY and SYGVKD. CDR3 length: 11 residues. The V end was cut by 3 bases, the J end by 4 bases, with 3 bases between. The CDR3, as DNA: TGTGCCATCAGTGACAGCTATGGCTACACCTTC. It encodes CAISDSYGYTF.

V usage is TRBV19 and J usage is TRBJ2-1; D is possibly TRBD2 (6 bases). Trimming shortened V by 4 bases and J by 11 bases, and 27 bases separated the two germline ends. CDR1 is LNHDA and CDR2 is SQIVND in the germline V gene (reference sequence). The CDR3 is made up of 17 amino acids. CDR3 amino acids: CASSNRLVSAFQSKQFF. In nucleotides, the CDR3 is TGTGCCAGTAGTAACCGACTAGTCTCCGCTTTTCAATCGAAGCAGTTCTTC.

This clonotype appeared a few times. The chain has TRBV18 and TRBJ2-3, with no clear D. The CDR3 is 12 residues long. The V gene lost 3 bases and the J gene lost 6 bases, with 7 bases spanning the gap. CDR1 is KGHSH and CDR2 is LQKENI in the germline V gene. The CDR3 DNA sequence: TGTGCCAGCTCACCCAAGTTGGATACGCAGTATTTT. Its translation: CASSPKLDTQYF.

The gene calls are TRBV9 and TRBJ2-7; D gene uncertain. The CDR3 consists of 14 residues. V was clipped by 0 bases and J by 2 bases, with 9 bases between them. CDR1 and CDR2 from the germline V gene are SGDLS and YYNGEE. Here the CDR3 DNA reads TGTGCCAGCAGCGTAGGGCCTCTTACCTACGAGCAGTACTTC. It specifies CASSVGPLTYEQYF.